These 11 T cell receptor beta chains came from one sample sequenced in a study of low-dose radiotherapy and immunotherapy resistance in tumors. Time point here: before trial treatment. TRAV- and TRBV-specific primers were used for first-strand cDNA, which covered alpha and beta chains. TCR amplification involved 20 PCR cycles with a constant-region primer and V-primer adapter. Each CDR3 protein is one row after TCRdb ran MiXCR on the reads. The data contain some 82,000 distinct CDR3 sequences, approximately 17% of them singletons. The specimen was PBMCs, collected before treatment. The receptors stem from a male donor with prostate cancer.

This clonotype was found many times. CDR3 in amino acids: CASSLGDRRQETQYF. The CDR3 DNA reads TGCGCCAGCAGCTTGGGGGACAGGAGACAAGAGACCCAGTACTTC. The chain combines TRBV5-1 with TRBJ2-5, with 8 bases matching TRBD1. V shed 0 bases and J 2 bases; nucleotides not matched to a gene: 3. Germline CDR1 is SGHRS and CDR2 is YFSETQ. This CDR3 has 15 residues.

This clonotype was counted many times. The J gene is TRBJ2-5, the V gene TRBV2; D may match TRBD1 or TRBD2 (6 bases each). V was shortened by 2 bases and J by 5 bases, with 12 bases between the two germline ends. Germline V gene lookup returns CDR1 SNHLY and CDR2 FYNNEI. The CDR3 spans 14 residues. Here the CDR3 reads CASSESVGGETQYF. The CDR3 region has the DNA TGTGCCAGCAGTGAATCGGTAGGGGGGGAGACCCAGTACTTC.

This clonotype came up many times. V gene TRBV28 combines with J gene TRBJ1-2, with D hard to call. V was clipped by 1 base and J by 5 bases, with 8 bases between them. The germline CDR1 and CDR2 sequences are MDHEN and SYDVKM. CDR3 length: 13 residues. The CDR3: CASSLSPPYGYTF. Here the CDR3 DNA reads TGTGCCAGCAGTTTATCCCCGCCTTATGGCTACACCTTC.

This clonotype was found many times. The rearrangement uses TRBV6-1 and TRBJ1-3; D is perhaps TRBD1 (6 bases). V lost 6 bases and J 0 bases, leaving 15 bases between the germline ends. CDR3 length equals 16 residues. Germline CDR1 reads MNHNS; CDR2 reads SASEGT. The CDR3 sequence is CASRLSTGNSGNTIYF. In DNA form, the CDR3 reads TGTGCCAGCAGATTAAGTACAGGGAACTCTGGAAACACCATATATTTT.

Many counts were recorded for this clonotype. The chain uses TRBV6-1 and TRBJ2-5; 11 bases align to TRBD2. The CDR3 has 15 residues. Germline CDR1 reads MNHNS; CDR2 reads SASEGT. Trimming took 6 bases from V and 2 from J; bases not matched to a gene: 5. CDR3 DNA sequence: TGTGCCAGCAGCGCTAGCGGGGGGCTTCAAGAGACCCAGTACTTC. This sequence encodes CASSASGGLQETQYF.

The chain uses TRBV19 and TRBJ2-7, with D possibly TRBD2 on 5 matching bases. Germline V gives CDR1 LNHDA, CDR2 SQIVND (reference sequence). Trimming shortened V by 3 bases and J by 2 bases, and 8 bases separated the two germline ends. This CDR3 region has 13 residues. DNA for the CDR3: TGTGCCAGTAGTATCGGACTTACCTACGAGCAGTACTTC. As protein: CASSIGLTYEQYF. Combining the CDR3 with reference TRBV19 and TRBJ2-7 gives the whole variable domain DGGITQSPKYLFRKEGQNVTLSCEQNLNHDAMYWYRQDPGQGLRLIYYSQIVNDFQKGDIAEGYSVSREKKESFPLTVTSAQKNPTAFYLCASSIGLTYEQYFGPGTRLTVT.

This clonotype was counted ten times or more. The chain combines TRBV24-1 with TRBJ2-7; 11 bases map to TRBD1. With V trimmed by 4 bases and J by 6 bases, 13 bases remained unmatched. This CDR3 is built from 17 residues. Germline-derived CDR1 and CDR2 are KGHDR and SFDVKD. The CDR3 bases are TGTGCCACCAGTGACCGAACGCGAGGGACAGGGGGAGGCGAGCAGTACTTC. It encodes CATSDRTRGTGGGEQYF.

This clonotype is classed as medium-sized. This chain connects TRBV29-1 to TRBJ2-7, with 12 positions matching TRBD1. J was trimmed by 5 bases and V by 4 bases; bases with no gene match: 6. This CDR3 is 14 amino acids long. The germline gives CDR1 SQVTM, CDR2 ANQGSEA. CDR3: CSVGKGTGGNEQYF. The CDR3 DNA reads TGCAGCGTTGGCAAGGGGACAGGGGGCAACGAGCAGTACTTC.

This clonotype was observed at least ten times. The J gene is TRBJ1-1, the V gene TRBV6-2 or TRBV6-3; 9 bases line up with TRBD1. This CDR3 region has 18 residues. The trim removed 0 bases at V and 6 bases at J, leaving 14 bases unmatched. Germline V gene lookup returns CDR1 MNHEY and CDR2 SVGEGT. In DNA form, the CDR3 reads TGTGCCAGCAGTTACTCGCCGGGACAGGGTTTTTTGGTCGCTGAAGCTTTCTTT. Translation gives CASSYSPGQGFLVAEAFF.

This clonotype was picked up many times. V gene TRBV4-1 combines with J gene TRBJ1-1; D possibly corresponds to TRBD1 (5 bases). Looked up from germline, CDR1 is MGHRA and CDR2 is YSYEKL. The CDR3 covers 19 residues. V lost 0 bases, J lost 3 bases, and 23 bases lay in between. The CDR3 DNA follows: TGCGCCAGCAGCCAAGAGTCGGGGGTACAGGTGCGGAGGGACACTGAAGCTTTCTTT. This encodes CASSQESGVQVRRDTEAFF.

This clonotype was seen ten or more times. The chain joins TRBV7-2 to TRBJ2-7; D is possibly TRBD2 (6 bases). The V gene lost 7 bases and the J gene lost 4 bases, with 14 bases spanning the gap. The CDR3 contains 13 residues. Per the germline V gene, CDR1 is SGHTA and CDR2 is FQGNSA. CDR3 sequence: CASNPDGGYEQYF. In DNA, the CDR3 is TGTGCCAGCAACCCAGACGGGGGTTACGAGCAGTACTTC. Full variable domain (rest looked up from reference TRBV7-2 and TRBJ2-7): GAGVSQSPSNKVTEKGKDVELRCDPISGHTALYWYRQSLGQGLEFLIYFQGNSAPDKSGLPSDRFSAERTGGSVSTLTIQRTQQEDSAVYLCASNPDGGYEQYFGPGTRLTVT.